In its sample, the clone carrying this TCR beta chain was seen a few times. No antigen is known for it. Germline CDR1 reads ENHRY; CDR2 reads SYGVKD. The CDR3 has 12 amino acids. V dropped 2 bases and J dropped 8 bases, with 7 bases sitting between them. This sample stems from a study of T cell repertoires in cytomegalovirus infection. One entry per CDR3 protein, called by TCRdb with MiXCR from the reads. This table holds 110,000 to 150,000 distinct CDR3 sequences, about 32% found once. The sequencing here drew on CD8+ T cells from cultured PBMCs, taken from culture after CMV antigen stimulation. The TCR sequence derives from a human donor in good health (CMV status not recorded). Some clones in this sample may be carry-over from other donors' samples. J is TRBJ2-1 and V is TRBV10-3; a weak D match, TRBD1 (5 bases). The CDR3 DNA follows: TGTGCCATCAGTGAGAGGGGTGATGAGCAGTTCTTC. It translates to CAISERGDEQFF.